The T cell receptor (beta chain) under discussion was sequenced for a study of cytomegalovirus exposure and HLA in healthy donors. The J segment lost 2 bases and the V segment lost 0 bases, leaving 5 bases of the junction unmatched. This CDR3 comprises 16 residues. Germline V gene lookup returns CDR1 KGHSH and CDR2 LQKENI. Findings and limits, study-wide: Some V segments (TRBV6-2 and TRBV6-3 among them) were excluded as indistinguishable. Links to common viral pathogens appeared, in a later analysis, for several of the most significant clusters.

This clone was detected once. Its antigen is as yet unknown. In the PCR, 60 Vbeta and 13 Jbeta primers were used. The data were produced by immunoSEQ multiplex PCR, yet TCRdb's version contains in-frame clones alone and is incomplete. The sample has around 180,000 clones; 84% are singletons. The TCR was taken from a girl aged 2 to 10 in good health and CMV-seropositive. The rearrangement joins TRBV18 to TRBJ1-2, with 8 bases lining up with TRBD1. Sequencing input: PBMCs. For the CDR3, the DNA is TGTGCCAGCTCACCACCTATACAGGGGGGGAACTATGGCTACACCTTC. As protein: CASSPPIQGGNYGYTF.